Only a few counts were recorded for the clone carrying this T cell receptor (beta chain). Its target is not known. A process of 5'RACE template switching, which added a universal primer site and UMIs, was used to make TCR cDNA. A single record per CDR3 protein comes from TCRdb applying MiXCR to the 5' RACE reads. This sample has about 260,000 distinct CDR3 sequences, with over 10% found just once. Germline lookup yields CDR1 MNHEY and CDR2 SMNVEV (reference sequence). This CDR3 contains 19 residues. The J segment lost 1 base and the V segment lost 2 bases, leaving 12 bases of the junction unmatched. The sample is drawn from a study of T cells after yellow fever vaccination. Study as a whole: With SMART-Seq v4 Ultra Low Input, the fractions containing low cell numbers were prepared.

Study-level points and caveats: CD4 and CD8 compartments shared a small share of clonotypes, likely from convergent recombination. Researchers cautioned that FACS-sorted repertoires could harbor abundant clonotypes contaminating from the bulk population.

The chain has TRBV27 and TRBJ2-3; 10 bases are a match to TRBD1. The clonotype originates from a man aged 25 to 40 who received the YFV17D yellow fever vaccine. The sequences come from CD4+ T cells sorted from PBMCs, collected 45 days after the yellow fever booster vaccination. CDR3 residues: CASSLRPQTGTGGTDTQYF. DNA of the CDR3: TGTGCCAGCAGTTTAAGGCCTCAAACCGGGACAGGGGGCACAGATACGCAGTATTTT.